This T cell receptor (beta chain) was identified in a study of PD-1 blockade in mismatch repair-deficient tumors. Study results and caveats: After pembrolizumab, tumor-resident clones rose rapidly, then generally contracted before radiologic responses.

Germline V CDR1 and CDR2: LGHNA, YNFKEQ. The CDR3 spans 16 residues. Unmatched junction bases numbered 5, after V lost 0 bases and J lost 5 bases. Sequencing was performed with immunoSEQ multiplex PCR; in TCRdb, only in-frame clones are kept and a portion is missing. The table has roughly 16,000 clones, 84% seen once. To note about this clone: Its target is not known.

The chain has TRBV4-2 and TRBJ2-7, with 12 bases lining up with TRBD1. This clonotype was obtained from an adult with mismatch repair-deficient cancer. Sequenced material: PBMCs, taken before pembrolizumab treatment. The CDR3 loop reads CASSQEMGTGGHEQYF. The CDR3, as DNA: TGTGCCAGCAGCCAAGAAATGGGGACAGGGGGCCACGAGCAGTACTTC.